These 15 T cell receptor beta chains originate from one sample sequenced in a study of radiotherapy plus CTLA-4 blockade in lung cancer. TCRdb keeps only in-frame clones here, not all; method: immunoSEQ multiplex PCR. The sample consists of 90,000 to 130,000 clones, over 65% of them appearing once. The input for sequencing was peripheral blood, taken from a patient treated with radiotherapy plus ipilimumab. The receptors stem from a human donor with non-small cell lung cancer that progressed on radiotherapy plus ipilimumab. Some clones in this sample may be carry-over from other donors' samples.

The V and J genes are TRBV5-1 and TRBJ2-1; D is uncertain. In germline, CDR1 is SGHRS, CDR2 YFSETQ. Trimming pared 1 base from V and 4 bases from J, leaving 24 bases between. This CDR3 spans 19 amino acids. As DNA, the CDR3 is TGCGCCAGCAGCTTGTACGCAACGCAGGTGAAGCTAACATACAATGAGCAGTTCTTC. This encodes CASSLYATQVKLTYNEQFF.

This clone appeared a single time. The CDR3 reads CASSQESDYPYEQYF. The CDR3 nucleotides are TGCGCCAGCAGCCAAGAATCAGACTATCCCTACGAGCAGTACTTC. J is TRBJ2-7 and V is TRBV4-3; D perhaps matches TRBD2 (5 bases). Germline CDR1 and CDR2: LGHNA and YSLEER. V was cut by 0 bases and J by 2 bases, with 11 bases left in between. The CDR3 consists of 15 residues.

The chain recombines TRBV13 with TRBJ1-1; D is undetermined. The CDR3 contains 15 residues. The ends were cut back, 5 bases at V and 0 bases at J, with 13 bases in the middle. The germline V gene has CDR1 PRHDT and CDR2 FYEKMQ (reference sequence). CDR3 amino acids: CASSRAGRLNTEAFF. The CDR3 nucleotides are TGTGCCAGCAGCCGAGCAGGCAGATTGAACACTGAAGCTTTCTTT.

In DNA form, the CDR3 reads TGTGCCAGCATCGGCAATAGCAATCAGCCCCAGCATTTT. It yields the protein CASIGNSNQPQHF. The chain joins TRBV6-5 to TRBJ1-5; no clear D gene. The germline V and J ends were trimmed by 7 bases and 0 bases, with 7 bases remaining between them. This CDR3 is 13 amino acids long. CDR1 is MNHEY, CDR2 SVGAGI, per germline.

The rearrangement uses TRBV4-1 and TRBJ2-7, with D perhaps TRBD2 (5 bases). CDR3 length: 13 amino acids. Looked up from germline, CDR1 is MGHRA and CDR2 is YSYEKL. Between the trimmed V and J ends, which lost 2 bases and 7 bases, there was a span of 12 bases. CDR3 in DNA: TGCGCCAGCAGCCAACTTGAGGGCGGGGAGCAGTACTTC. It yields the protein CASSQLEGGEQYF.

The rearrangement links TRBV4-3 to TRBJ1-3; unclear D gene. Germline CDR1 and CDR2: LGHNA and YSLEER. Trimming took off 4 bases at V and 1 base at J, with 17 bases between the two ends. This CDR3 region has 17 residues. CDR3 sequence reads: CASSRTANMRSGNTIYF. DNA of the CDR3: TGCGCCAGCAGCCGGACGGCGAACATGCGATCTGGAAACACCATATATTTT.

The gene calls are TRBV7-2 and TRBJ1-1; D is uncertain. The germline V and J ends were trimmed by 3 bases and 3 bases, with 11 bases remaining between them. Germline CDR1 reads SGHTA; CDR2 reads FQGNSA. The CDR3 extends over 14 amino acids. The CDR3 here is CASSFVVIDTEAFF. The CDR3 DNA reads TGTGCCAGCAGCTTTGTGGTTATCGACACTGAAGCTTTCTTT.

This clone was counted only a few times. The CDR3 is CASSRYRNRASSGANVLTF. The CDR3 bases are TGCGCCAGCAGCAGGTACCGCAACAGGGCTAGCTCTGGGGCCAACGTCCTGACTTTC. The genes are TRBV5-1 and TRBJ2-6; D is perhaps TRBD1 (6 bases). The CDR3 length is 19 residues. The V gene lost 4 bases and the J gene lost 0 bases, with 20 bases spanning the gap. Looked up from germline, CDR1 is SGHRS and CDR2 is YFSETQ.

The chain links TRBV7-2 to TRBJ1-5, with D perhaps matching TRBD1 (6 bases). Germline V gene sequence: CDR1 SGHTA, CDR2 FQGNSA. V lost 7 bases and J lost 5, with 15 bases in between. The CDR3 sequence is 14 residues long. The CDR3 protein is CASTLRGGDQPQHF. CDR3 DNA sequence: TGTGCCAGCACCCTACGGGGGGGCGATCAGCCCCAGCATTTT. Full variable domain (missing parts from reference TRBV7-2 and TRBJ1-5): GAGVSQSPSNKVTEKGKDVELRCDPISGHTALYWYRQSLGQGLEFLIYFQGNSAPDKSGLPSDRFSAERTGGSVSTLTIQRTQQEDSAVYLCASTLRGGDQPQHFGDGTRLSIL.

CDR3 residues: CASSLNRVNSPLHF. The DNA for the CDR3 is TGTGCCAGCAGCTTGAATAGGGTAAATTCACCCCTCCACTTT. The chain couples TRBV5-4 to TRBJ1-6; D not certain. The germline V gene encodes CDR1 SGHNT and CDR2 YYREEE (reference sequence). V was pared by 1 base and J by 7 bases, with 9 bases between. CDR3 length: 14 amino acids. The full variable domain, completed using reference TRBV5-4 and TRBJ1-6, is ETGVTQSPTHLIKTRGQQVTLRCSSQSGHNTVSWYQQALGQGPQFIFQYYREEENGRGNFPPRFSGLQFPNYSSELNVNALELDDSALYLCASSLNRVNSPLHFGNGTRLTVT.

The chain carries TRBV6-1 and TRBJ1-4, with a weak D call TRBD1 (6 bases). The V end lost 8 bases, the J end lost 5 bases, and 12 bases lay between the germline ends. The CDR3 consists of 13 residues. Germline V CDR1 and CDR2: MNHNS, SASEGT. CDR3 nucleotides: TGTGCCAGCGGGACAAAAATAAATGAAAAACTGTTTTTT. Translating it yields CASGTKINEKLFF.

The chain has TRBV15 and TRBJ2-2; D possibly uses TRBD1 or TRBD2 (5 bases each). In germline, CDR1 is LNHNV, CDR2 YYDKDF (reference sequence). V shed 5 bases and J shed 0 bases, with 7 bases lying between them. This CDR3 spans 14 amino acids. CDR3 sequence reads: CATSGGTNTGELFF. The DNA of the CDR3 is TGTGCCACCAGCGGGGGAACGAACACCGGGGAGCTGTTTTTT.

This chain connects TRBV2 to TRBJ1-5, with a weak D call TRBD1 (5 bases). Trimming shortened V by 5 bases and J by 7 bases, and 9 bases separated the two germline ends. From germline, CDR1 is SNHLY and CDR2 FYNNEI. The CDR3 has 12 amino acids. In DNA, the CDR3 is TGTGCCAGCAGTTTGGACAACCAGCCCCAGCATTTT. This encodes CASSLDNQPQHF.

The chain combines TRBV2 with TRBJ1-5; D is unclear. CDR1 is SNHLY and CDR2 is FYNNEI in the germline V gene. CDR3 size: 14 residues. V was pared by 5 bases and J by 1 base, with 9 bases between. The CDR3 DNA reads as TGTGCCAGCAGTATAACCGAGAGCAATCAGCCCCAGCATTTT. Translation gives CASSITESNQPQHF.

V and J are TRBV4-3 and TRBJ2-3; 11 nucleotides line up with TRBD2. This CDR3 has 16 amino acids. Germline lookup yields CDR1 LGHNA and CDR2 YSLEER. After removal of 3 bases from V and 2 bases from J, the junction contained 4 bases not matched to a gene. The CDR3 DNA reads as TGCGCCAGCAGCCAGTTGACTAGCGGGGTCACAGATACGCAGTATTTT. Translated, it gives CASSQLTSGVTDTQYF.